A selection of T cell receptor beta chains follows, all from one sample in a study of PD-L1 blockade in urothelial cancer. Here immunoSEQ multiplex PCR was the method, and the copy in TCRdb shows in-frame clones only, minus some. This table has about 100,000 clones, 91% appearing once. Sequencing was performed on PBMCs, taken around atezolizumab (anti-PD-L1) treatment. Receptors were obtained from an elderly woman with urothelial cancer. The CDR3 runs from the conserved cysteine through the conserved F or W. The D gene is left open where the match is weak. Rows give clone size only sometimes, using once, few, many, or a class for an expanded clone.

D	V	size	J	DNA	CDR3
TRBD2	TRBV5-1	.	TRBJ2-7	TGCGCCAGCAGCTTGGATGCGGGGGGTCCCTACGAGCAGTACTTC	CASSLDAGGPYEQYF
.	TRBV7-9	.	TRBJ2-3	TGTGCCAGCAGCCCAACAGATACGCAGTATTTT	CASSPTDTQYF
.	TRBV11-2	.	TRBJ2-1	TGTGCCAGCAGCTTATTCCGGGAGGGGGCGGATGAGCAGTTCTTC	CASSLFREGADEQFF
TRBD1	TRBV6-1	once	TRBJ1-1	TGTGCCAGCAGCCTAGAGGGGGCGAGGACTGAAGCTTTCTTT	CASSLEGARTEAFF
TRBD1	TRBV6-5	.	TRBJ1-5	TGTGCCAGCCGCCGGGGGACAGGGAATCAGCCCCAGCATTTT	CASRRGTGNQPQHF
TRBD1	TRBV6-6	.	TRBJ1-1	TGTGCCAGCAGTTACCCGATCGGACAGGTGAACACTGAAGCTTTCTTT	CASSYPIGQVNTEAFF
TRBD1	TRBV6-5	.	TRBJ1-2	TGTGCCAGCGGGGCAGGGGGCGAAGGAGGCTACACCTTC	CASGAGGEGGYTF
.	TRBV19	.	TRBJ2-1	TGTGCCAGTAGTATCGGGGTTGTCGATGAGCAGTTCTTC	CASSIGVVDEQFF
.	TRBV19	.	TRBJ2-1	TGTGCCAGTAGTCTACCGGGACTAGGGGGCCATGAGCAGTTCTTC	CASSLPGLGGHEQFF
.	TRBV28	.	TRBJ1-1	TGTGCCAGTCGAGAGGACACTGAAGCTTTCTTT	CASREDTEAFF
TRBD2	TRBV29-1	.	TRBJ2-1	TGCAGCGTGGGTGGCGGGAGGGCCACTGAGCAGTTCTTC	CSVGGGRATEQFF
TRBD2	TRBV6-4	.	TRBJ2-3	TGTGCCAGCAGTAAAACGACTAGCGGACCTAGCACAGATACGCAGTATTTT	CASSKTTSGPSTDTQYF
TRBD1	TRBV18	.	TRBJ2-3	TGTGCCAGCTCACCACGACAGGGACGTGGGACAGATACGCAGTATTTT	CASSPRQGRGTDTQYF
.	TRBV5-1	.	TRBJ2-2	TGCGCCAGCAGCACCCCAGGGCCGAACACCGGGGAGCTGTTTTTT	CASSTPGPNTGELFF
.	TRBV5-4	.	TRBJ2-3	TGTGCCAGCAGCGGGGGACTTCCATCTAGCACAGATACGCAGTATTTT	CASSGGLPSSTDTQYF
TRBD2	TRBV28	.	TRBJ2-1	TGTGCCAGCAGTCCTAGCGGGAGAGGATCGTACAATGAGCAGTTCTTC	CASSPSGRGSYNEQFF
TRBD2	TRBV6-1	.	TRBJ2-1	TGTGCCAGCAGTGAAGTTACTAGCGGGAGCCTATACAATGAGCAGTTCTTC	CASSEVTSGSLYNEQFF
.	TRBV5-6	.	TRBJ2-7	TGTGCCAGCAGCTTGGTGGCGGCCCAGTACTTC	CASSLVAAQYF
.	TRBV18	.	TRBJ1-1	TGTGCCAGCTCACTTACAAGGAACACTGAAGCTTTCTTT	CASSLTRNTEAFF
.	TRBV5-1	.	TRBJ1-2	TGCGCCAGCAGCTGGAGACAGGACGAGGGCTACACCTTC	CASSWRQDEGYTF
.	TRBV29-1	.	TRBJ2-3	TGCAGCTACACCCCAACAAGCACAGATACGCAGTATTTT	CSYTPTSTDTQYF
.	TRBV5-1	.	TRBJ2-1	TGCGCCAGCAGCTTGGGCGGGCCAAACAATGAGCAGTTCTTC	CASSLGGPNNEQFF